This TCR beta chain was profiled in a study of T cell clones after liver transplantation. The overall study: TCRbeta sequencing after a pre-transplant mixed lymphocyte reaction identified graft-donor-reactive clones, later tracked in post-transplant blood.

Only in-frame clones appear in the TCRdb table, and some are missing; sequencing was by immunoSEQ multiplex PCR. The sample carries around 70,000 clones, 90% to 95% recorded once. The germline gives CDR1 MNHEY, CDR2 SVGAGI. Trimming took 6 bases from V and 4 from J, leaving 10 bases between them. The CDR3 spans 12 residues. The V call is TRBV6-5, the J call TRBJ2-7; the D is unclear. The sequencing used CD4+ T cells from blood, collected less than 28 months after liver transplant. The clonotype originates from a human patient who received a liver transplant. The graft donor may have given rise to some T cells. For the CDR3, the DNA is TGTGCCAGCAGCAGCAGAATTTACGAGCAGTACTTC. It translates to CASSSRIYEQYF.